The clone carrying this T cell receptor beta chain was found many times. Its antigen is not known. The library was built from roughly 400 ng RNA with molecular barcoded adaptors for alpha/delta and beta/gamma chains. TCRdb itself ran the reads through MiXCR, one entry per CDR3 protein. The sample holds about 46,000 distinct CDR3 sequences; roughly 20% are singletons and the top ten take roughly two fifths. This sample was included in a study of read filtering for tumor transcriptome and immune sequencing. About the research overall: Among patients, 17 were male and around 14 female, aged roughly 40 to 90 (mean about 69). Revised staging placed eight or nine patients in R-ISS I, 15 to 20 in II, six or seven in III. DNase treatment preceded whole-transcriptome library preparation. Regarding the study as a whole: Single-read clonotypes: about 82% of IR-seq clonotypes (roughly 3.5% of reads), roughly 70% of RNA-seq clonotypes (44.6% of reads).

This CDR3 is 14 amino acids long. With V trimmed by 6 bases and J by 9 bases, 7 bases remained unmatched. Per the germline V gene, CDR1 is SEHNR and CDR2 is FQNEAQ (reference sequence). This chain links TRBV7-9 with TRBJ2-1; 11 bases map to TRBD2. Sequencing was performed on a population of CD138-negative cells sorted from bone marrow. The TCR comes from a donor at least 40 years old with multiple myeloma. The DNA of the CDR3 is TGTGCCAGCAGTCCTCGGACTAGCGGGCGTGAGCAGTTCTTC. This gives the protein CASSPRTSGREQFF. Looking up the rest from reference TRBV7-9 and TRBJ2-1 gives the full variable domain: DTGVSQNPRHKITKRGQNVTFRCDPISEHNRLYWYRQTLGQGPEFLTYFQNEAQLEKSRLLSDRFSAERPKGSFSTLEIQRTEQGDSAMYLCASSPRTSGREQFFGPGTRLTVL.